The following is a T cell receptor beta chain sequence with its context. The antigen remains undetermined. The data were obtained in a study of response to subunit inactivated influenza vaccine. Study results and limitations: Authors suggested each seasonal influenza vaccination recruits few new T cells.

V was trimmed by 0 bases and J by 0 bases, leaving 7 bases between them. From germline, CDR1 is SGHTA and CDR2 FQGNSA. The CDR3 covers 15 residues. Via MiXCR, TCRdb re-called the RT-PCR reads, giving one row per CDR3 protein. The sample has around 480,000 distinct CDR3 sequences; about 17% are singletons. The input for sequencing was CD4+ T cells sorted from PBMCs, taken less than 30 months after vaccination. The sequence came from a man aged 45 to 75 who received an inactivated influenza vaccine. The V gene is TRBV7-2, the J gene TRBJ2-3, with D possibly called TRBD1 or TRBD2 (5 bases each). The CDR3 coding sequence is TGTGCCAGCAGCTTAGCCCGGGGCAGCACAGATACGCAGTATTTT. This sequence encodes CASSLARGSTDTQYF.